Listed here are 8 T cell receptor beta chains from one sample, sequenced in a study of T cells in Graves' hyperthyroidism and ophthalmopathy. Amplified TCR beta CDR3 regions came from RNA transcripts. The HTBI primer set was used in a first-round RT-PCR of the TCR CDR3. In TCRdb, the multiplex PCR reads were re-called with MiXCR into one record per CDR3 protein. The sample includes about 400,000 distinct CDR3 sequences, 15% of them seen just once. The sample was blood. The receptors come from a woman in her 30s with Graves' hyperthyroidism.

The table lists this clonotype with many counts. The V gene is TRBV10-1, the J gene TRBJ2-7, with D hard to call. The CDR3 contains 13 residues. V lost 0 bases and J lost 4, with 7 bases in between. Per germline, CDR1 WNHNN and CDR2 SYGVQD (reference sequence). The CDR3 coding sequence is TGCGCCAGCAGTGAGTCTAGTCGTTACGAGCAGTACTTC. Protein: CASSESSRYEQYF.

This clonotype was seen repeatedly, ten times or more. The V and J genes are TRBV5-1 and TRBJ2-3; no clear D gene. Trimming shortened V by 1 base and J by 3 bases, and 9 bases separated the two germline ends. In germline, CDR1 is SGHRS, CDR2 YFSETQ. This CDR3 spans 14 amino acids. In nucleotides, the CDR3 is TGCGCCAGCAGCTTGACCGTCCCGACAGATACGCAGTATTTT. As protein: CASSLTVPTDTQYF.

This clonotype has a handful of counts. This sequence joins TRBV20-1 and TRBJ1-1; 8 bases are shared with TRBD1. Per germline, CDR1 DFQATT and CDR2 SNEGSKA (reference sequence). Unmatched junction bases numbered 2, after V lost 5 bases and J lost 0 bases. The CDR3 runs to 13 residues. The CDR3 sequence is CSAEQGVNTEAFF. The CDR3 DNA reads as TGCAGTGCTGAACAGGGGGTGAACACTGAAGCTTTCTTT.

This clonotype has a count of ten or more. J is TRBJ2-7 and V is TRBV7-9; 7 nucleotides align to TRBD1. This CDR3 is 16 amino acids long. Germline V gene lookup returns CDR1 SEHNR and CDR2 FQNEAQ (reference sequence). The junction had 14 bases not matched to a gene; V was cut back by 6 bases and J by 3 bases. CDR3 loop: CASSSNAGTVHYEQYF. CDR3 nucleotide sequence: TGTGCCAGCAGTTCTAATGCCGGGACAGTTCACTACGAGCAGTACTTC. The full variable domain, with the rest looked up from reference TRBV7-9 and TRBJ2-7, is DTGVSQNPRHKITKRGQNVTFRCDPISEHNRLYWYRQTLGQGPEFLTYFQNEAQLEKSRLLSDRFSAERPKGSFSTLEIQRTEQGDSAMYLCASSSNAGTVHYEQYFGPGTRLTVT.

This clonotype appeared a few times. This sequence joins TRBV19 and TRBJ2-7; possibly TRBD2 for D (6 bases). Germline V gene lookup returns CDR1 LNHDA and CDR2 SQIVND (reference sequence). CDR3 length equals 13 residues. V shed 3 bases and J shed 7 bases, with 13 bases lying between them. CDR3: CASSMGGRWEQYF. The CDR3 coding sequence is TGTGCCAGTAGTATGGGAGGACGCTGGGAGCAGTACTTC. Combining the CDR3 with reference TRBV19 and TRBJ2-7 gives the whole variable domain DGGITQSPKYLFRKEGQNVTLSCEQNLNHDAMYWYRQDPGQGLRLIYYSQIVNDFQKGDIAEGYSVSREKKESFPLTVTSAQKNPTAFYLCASSMGGRWEQYFGPGTRLTVT.

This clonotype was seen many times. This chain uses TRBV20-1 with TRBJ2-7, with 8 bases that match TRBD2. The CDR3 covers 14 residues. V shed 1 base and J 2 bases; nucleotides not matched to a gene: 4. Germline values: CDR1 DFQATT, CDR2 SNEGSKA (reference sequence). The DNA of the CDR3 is TGCAGTGCTAGAGGGAGCGGGAGCCCCTACGAGCAGTACTTC. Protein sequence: CSARGSGSPYEQYF.

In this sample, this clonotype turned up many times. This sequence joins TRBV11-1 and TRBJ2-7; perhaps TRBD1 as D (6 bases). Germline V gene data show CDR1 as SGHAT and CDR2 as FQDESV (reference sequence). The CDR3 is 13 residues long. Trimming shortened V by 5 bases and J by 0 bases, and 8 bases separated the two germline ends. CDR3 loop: CASSRDISYEQYF. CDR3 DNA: TGTGCCAGCAGCCGGGACATCTCCTACGAGCAGTACTTC.

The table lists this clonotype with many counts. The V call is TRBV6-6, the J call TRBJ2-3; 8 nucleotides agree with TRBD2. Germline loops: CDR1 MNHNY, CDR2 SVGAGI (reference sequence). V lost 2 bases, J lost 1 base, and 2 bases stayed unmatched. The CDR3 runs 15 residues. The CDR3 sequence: CASSYGRGGTDTQYF. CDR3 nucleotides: TGTGCCAGCAGTTACGGGCGGGGGGGCACAGATACGCAGTATTTT.